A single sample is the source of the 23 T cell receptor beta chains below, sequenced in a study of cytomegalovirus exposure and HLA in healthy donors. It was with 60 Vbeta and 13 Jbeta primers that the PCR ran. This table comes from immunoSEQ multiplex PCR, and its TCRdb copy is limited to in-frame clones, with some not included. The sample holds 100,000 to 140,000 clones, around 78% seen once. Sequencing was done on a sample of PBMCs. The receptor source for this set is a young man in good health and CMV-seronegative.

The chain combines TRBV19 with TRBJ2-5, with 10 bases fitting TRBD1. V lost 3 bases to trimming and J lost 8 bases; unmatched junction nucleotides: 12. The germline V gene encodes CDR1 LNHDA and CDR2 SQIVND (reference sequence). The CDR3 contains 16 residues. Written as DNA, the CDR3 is TGTGCCAGTAGTATCCGGACAGGGGGACAAAAGCCAACCCAGTACTTC. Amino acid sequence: CASSIRTGGQKPTQYF.

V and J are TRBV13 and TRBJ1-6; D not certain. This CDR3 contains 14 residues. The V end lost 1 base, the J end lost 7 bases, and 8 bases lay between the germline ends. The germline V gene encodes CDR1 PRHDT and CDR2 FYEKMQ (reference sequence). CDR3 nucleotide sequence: TGTGCCAGCAGCTTAGCAGTCAGAAATTCACCCCTCCACTTT. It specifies CASSLAVRNSPLHF.

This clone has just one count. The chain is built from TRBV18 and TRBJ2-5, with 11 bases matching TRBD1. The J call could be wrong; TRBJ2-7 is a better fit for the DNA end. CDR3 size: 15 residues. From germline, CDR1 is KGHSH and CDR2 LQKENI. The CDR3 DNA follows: TGTGCCAGCTCACCGCCCGGGACAGGGGGATACGAGCAGTACTTC. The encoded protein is CASSPPGTGGYEQYF.

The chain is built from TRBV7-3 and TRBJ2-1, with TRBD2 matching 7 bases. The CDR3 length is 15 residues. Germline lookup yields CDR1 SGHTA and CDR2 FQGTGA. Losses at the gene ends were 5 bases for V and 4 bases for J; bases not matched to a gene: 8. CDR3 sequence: CASSLKVGGYNEQFF. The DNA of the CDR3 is TGTGCCAGCAGCCTCAAGGTGGGAGGGTACAATGAGCAGTTCTTC.

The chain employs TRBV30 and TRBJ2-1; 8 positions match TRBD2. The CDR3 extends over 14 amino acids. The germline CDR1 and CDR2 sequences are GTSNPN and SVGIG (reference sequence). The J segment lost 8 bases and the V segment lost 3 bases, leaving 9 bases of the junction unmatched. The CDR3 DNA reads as TGTGCCTGGAGCAAAGCGGGAGTCGGCGATGAGCAGTTCTTC. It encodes CAWSKAGVGDEQFF.

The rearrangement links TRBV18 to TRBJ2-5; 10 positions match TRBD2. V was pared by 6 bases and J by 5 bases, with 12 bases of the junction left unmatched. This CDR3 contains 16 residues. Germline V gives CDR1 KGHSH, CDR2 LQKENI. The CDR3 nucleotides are TGTGCCAGCTCCGCAGCACTAGCGGGACGGGAGGAGACCCAGTACTTC. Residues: CASSAALAGREETQYF.

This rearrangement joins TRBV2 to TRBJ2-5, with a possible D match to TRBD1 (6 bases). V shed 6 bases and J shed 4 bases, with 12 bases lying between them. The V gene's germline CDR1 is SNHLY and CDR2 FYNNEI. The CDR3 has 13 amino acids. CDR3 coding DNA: TGTGCCAGCAGCCGACAGGCCCGAGAGACCCAGTACTTC. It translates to CASSRQARETQYF.

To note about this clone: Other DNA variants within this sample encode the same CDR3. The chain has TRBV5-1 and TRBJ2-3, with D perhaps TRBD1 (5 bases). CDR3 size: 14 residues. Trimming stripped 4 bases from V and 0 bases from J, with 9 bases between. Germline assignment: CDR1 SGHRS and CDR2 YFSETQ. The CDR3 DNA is TGCGCCAGCAGCCTCGACAGTAGCACAGATACGCAGTATTTT. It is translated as CASSLDSSTDTQYF.

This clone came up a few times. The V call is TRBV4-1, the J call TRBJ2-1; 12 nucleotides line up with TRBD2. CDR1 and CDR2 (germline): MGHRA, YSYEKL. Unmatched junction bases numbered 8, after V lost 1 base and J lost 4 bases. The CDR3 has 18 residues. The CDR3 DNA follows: TGCGCCAGCAGCCAAGTGATCACTAGCGGGAGGAGGTACAATGAGCAGTTCTTC. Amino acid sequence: CASSQVITSGRRYNEQFF.

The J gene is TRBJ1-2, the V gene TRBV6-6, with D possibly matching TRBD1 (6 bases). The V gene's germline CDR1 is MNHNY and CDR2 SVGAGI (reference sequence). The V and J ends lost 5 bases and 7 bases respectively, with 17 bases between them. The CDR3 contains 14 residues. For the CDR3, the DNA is TGTGCCAGCAGTGGGCGAGGGGGGGGCGGTGGCTACACCTTC. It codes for CASSGRGGGGGYTF.

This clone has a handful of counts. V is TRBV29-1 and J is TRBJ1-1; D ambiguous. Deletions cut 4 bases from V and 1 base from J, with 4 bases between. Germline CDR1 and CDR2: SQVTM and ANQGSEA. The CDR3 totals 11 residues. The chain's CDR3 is CSVARNTEAFF. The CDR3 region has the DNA TGCAGCGTTGCCAGGAACACTGAAGCTTTCTTT. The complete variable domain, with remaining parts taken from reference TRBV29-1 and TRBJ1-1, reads SAVISQKPSRDICQRGTSLTIQCQVDSQVTMMFWYRQQPGQSLTLIATANQGSEATYESGFVIDKFPISRPNLTFSTLTVSNMSPEDSSIYLCSVARNTEAFFGQGTRLTVV.

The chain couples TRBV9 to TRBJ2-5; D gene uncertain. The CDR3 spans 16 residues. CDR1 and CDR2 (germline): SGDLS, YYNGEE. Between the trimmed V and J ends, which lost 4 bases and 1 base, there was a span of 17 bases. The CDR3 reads CASSPHPQTTQETQYF. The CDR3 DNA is TGTGCCAGCAGCCCTCACCCCCAGACAACCCAAGAGACCCAGTACTTC.

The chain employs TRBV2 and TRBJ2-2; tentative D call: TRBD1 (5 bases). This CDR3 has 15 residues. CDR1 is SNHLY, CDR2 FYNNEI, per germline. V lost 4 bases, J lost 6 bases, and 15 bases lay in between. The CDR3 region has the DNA TGTGCCAGCAGTGGGGTAGCTAGGGGCCCCGGGGAGCTGTTTTTT. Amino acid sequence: CASSGVARGPGELFF.

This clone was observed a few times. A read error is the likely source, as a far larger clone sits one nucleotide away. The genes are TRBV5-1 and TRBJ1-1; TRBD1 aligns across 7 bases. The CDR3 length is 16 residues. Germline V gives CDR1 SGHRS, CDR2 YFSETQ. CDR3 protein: CASSLSVSGGSTEPFF. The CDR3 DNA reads TGCGCCAGCAGCTTGTCGGTGTCAGGGGGAAGCACTGAACCTTTCTTT.

In DNA form, the CDR3 reads TGTGCCAGCAGCCAAGATTGGGACGGGACTCCGAAGACCCAGTACTTC. This translates into CASSQDWDGTPKTQYF. The chain employs TRBV4-2 and TRBJ2-5, with D possibly TRBD2 on 6 matching bases. The length of the CDR3 is 16 residues. V was cut by 0 bases and J by 6 bases, with 17 bases left in between. Germline V gene lookup returns CDR1 LGHNA and CDR2 YNFKEQ.

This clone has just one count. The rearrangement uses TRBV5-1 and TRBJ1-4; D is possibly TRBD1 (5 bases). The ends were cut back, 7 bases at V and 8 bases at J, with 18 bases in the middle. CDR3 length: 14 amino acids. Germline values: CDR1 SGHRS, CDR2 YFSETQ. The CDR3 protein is CASAIFWGGEKLFF. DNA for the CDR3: TGCGCCAGCGCCATTTTCTGGGGCGGCGAAAAACTGTTTTTT.

The CDR3 here is CASSPGTENYGYTF. Written as DNA, the CDR3 is TGTGCCAGCAGTCCCGGGACAGAGAACTATGGCTACACCTTC. The genes are TRBV28 and TRBJ1-2, with 7 positions matching TRBD1. Trimming cost V 5 bases and J 2 bases; bases outside gene matches: 5. The CDR3 loop spans 14 amino acids. Germline CDR1 is MDHEN and CDR2 is SYDVKM.

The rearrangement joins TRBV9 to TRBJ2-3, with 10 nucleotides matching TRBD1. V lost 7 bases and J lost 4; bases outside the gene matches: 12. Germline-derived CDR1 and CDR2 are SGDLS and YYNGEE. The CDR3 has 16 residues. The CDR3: CASGPTGGVIADTQYF. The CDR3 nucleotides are TGTGCCAGCGGACCGACAGGGGGCGTTATCGCAGATACGCAGTATTTT.

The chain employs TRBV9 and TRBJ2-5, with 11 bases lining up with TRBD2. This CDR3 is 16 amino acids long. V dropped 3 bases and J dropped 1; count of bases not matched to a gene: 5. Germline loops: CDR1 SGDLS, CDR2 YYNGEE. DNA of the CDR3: TGTGCCAGCAGCGCCGGGACTAGCGGAGGCCAAGAGACCCAGTACTTC. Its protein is CASSAGTSGGQETQYF.

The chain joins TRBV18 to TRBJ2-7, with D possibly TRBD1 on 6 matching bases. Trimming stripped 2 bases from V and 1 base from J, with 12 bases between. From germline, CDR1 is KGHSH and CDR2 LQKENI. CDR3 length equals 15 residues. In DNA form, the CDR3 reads TGTGCCAGCTCACCAAAATCTCAGGGGTCCTACGAGCAGTACTTC. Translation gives CASSPKSQGSYEQYF. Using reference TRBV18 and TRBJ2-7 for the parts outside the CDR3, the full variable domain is NAGVMQNPRHLVRRRGQEARLRCSPMKGHSHVYWYRQLPEEGLKFMVYLQKENIIDESGMPKERFSAEFPKEGPSILRIQQVVRGDSAAYFCASSPKSQGSYEQYFGPGTRLTVT.

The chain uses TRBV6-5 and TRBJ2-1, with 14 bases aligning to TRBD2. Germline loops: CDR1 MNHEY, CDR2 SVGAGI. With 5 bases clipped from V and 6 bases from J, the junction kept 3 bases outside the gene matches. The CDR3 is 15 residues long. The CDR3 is CASSQGLAGANEQFF. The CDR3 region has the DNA TGTGCCAGCAGTCAGGGACTAGCGGGAGCCAATGAGCAGTTCTTC.

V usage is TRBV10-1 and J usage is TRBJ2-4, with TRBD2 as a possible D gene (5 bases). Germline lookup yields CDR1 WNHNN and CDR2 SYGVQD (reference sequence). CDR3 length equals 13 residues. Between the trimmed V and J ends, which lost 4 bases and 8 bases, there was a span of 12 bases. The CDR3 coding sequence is TGCGCCAGCAGTGTCCGTCAAGCGGACATTCAGTACTTC. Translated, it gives CASSVRQADIQYF.

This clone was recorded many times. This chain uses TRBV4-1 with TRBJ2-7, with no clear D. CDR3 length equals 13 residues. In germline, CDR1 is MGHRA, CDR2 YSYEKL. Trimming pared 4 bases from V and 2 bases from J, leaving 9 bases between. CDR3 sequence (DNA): TGCGCCAGCAGCCCTCGGGTGGCCTACGAGCAGTACTTC. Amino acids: CASSPRVAYEQYF.